This T cell receptor beta chain came from a study of identical twins. Study findings and constraints: While abundant cord blood beta clonotypes carried fewer insertions, memory repertoires showed no such pattern.

TCRdb ran MiXCR on the 5' RACE reads and lists one entry per CDR3 protein. The sample yields about 300,000 distinct CDR3 sequences, 9% to 15% seen once. Per germline, CDR1 MGHRA and CDR2 YSYEKL. The V segment lost 0 bases and the J segment 7 bases; nucleotides outside the gene matches: 13. CDR3 length: 18 residues. This clonotype turned up a few times. Its cognate antigen is unknown. This sample also appeared in a second study, on yellow fever vaccine responses in identical twins.

This receptor was obtained from a woman aged 18 to 35 in good health. Sample: CD8+ T cells sorted from blood. The J gene is TRBJ2-1, the V gene TRBV4-1; 9 bases map to TRBD1. CDR3 sequence reads: CASSQEEPGTGSRNEQFF. The DNA of the CDR3 is TGCGCCAGCAGCCAAGAAGAGCCCGGGACAGGGTCTAGGAATGAGCAGTTCTTC.